This is a list of T cell receptor beta chains from one sample in a study of T-cell reconstitution after alpha-beta-depleted transplantation in children. In TCRdb, the PCR reads were re-called with MiXCR into one record per CDR3 protein. The profile shows 95,000 to 120,000 distinct CDR3 sequences, approximately 6.6% of them singletons. The material sequenced was PBMCs, mostly from graft donor cells, taken 360 days after TCRalphabeta/CD19-depleted stem cell transplant. These receptors originate from a male patient aged 2 to 10 who had a stem cell transplant for acute lymphoblastic leukemia, so the T cells may come from the graft donor. Each CDR3 is given with its conserved first and last residue. Fields, in order: CDR3 protein, CDR3 DNA, J gene, V gene, D gene, clone size. The D gene is left open where the match is weak. Clone size is stated in some rows and not others, as once, few, many or a class when expanded.

cdr3_aa: CASSVGPWSYEQYF
cdr3_nt: TGTGCCAGCAGCGTAGGGCCATGGTCCTACGAGCAGTACTTC
j_call: TRBJ2-7
v_call: TRBV9
d_call: NA
clone_size: many

cdr3_aa: CASSSVGELRETQYF
cdr3_nt: TGTGCCAGCAGCTCGGTGGGGGAATTACGAGAGACCCAGTACTTC
j_call: TRBJ2-5
v_call: TRBV12-3/TRBV12-4
d_call: NA
clone_size: many

cdr3_aa: CASTFSRDRLGNTIYF
cdr3_nt: TGTGCCAGCACCTTCTCCCGGGACCGACTTGGAAACACCATATATTTT
j_call: TRBJ1-3
v_call: TRBV7-9
d_call: NA
clone_size: NA

cdr3_aa: CASSFRQADIGYEQYF
cdr3_nt: TGTGCCAGCAGCTTCAGACAGGCTGATATCGGCTACGAGCAGTACTTC
j_call: TRBJ2-7
v_call: TRBV7-8
d_call: NA
clone_size: many

cdr3_aa: CASSLLAGGLYNEQFF
cdr3_nt: TGCGCCAGCAGCCTTCTAGCGGGGGGGCTCTACAATGAGCAGTTCTTC
j_call: TRBJ2-1
v_call: TRBV4-3
d_call: TRBD2
clone_size: few

cdr3_aa: CASSRAMAGGPDTQYF
cdr3_nt: TGTGCCAGCAGTCGCGCTATGGCCGGGGGGCCAGATACGCAGTATTTT
j_call: TRBJ2-3
v_call: TRBV3-1
d_call: NA
clone_size: many

cdr3_aa: CASKEGGYQETQYF
cdr3_nt: TGTGCCAGCAAGGAGGGAGGGTACCAAGAGACCCAGTACTTC
j_call: TRBJ2-5
v_call: TRBV2
d_call: TRBD2
clone_size: many

cdr3_aa: CASSLGLAGGKNIQYF
cdr3_nt: TGTGCCAGCAGCCTTGGACTAGCGGGAGGGAAGAACATTCAGTACTTC
j_call: TRBJ2-4
v_call: TRBV4-2
d_call: TRBD2
clone_size: few

cdr3_aa: CASSTRTGELFF
cdr3_nt: TGTGCCAGCAGTACCCGCACCGGGGAGCTGTTTTTT
j_call: TRBJ2-2
v_call: TRBV6-1
d_call: NA
clone_size: many

cdr3_aa: CSALETGGGVANYGYTF
cdr3_nt: TGCAGTGCTCTAGAGACAGGGGGAGGGGTAGCTAACTATGGCTACACCTTC
j_call: TRBJ1-2
v_call: TRBV20-1
d_call: TRBD1
clone_size: NA

cdr3_aa: CASSSLDTTGELFF
cdr3_nt: TGTGCCAGCAGCTCTCTGGACACGACCGGGGAGCTGTTTTTT
j_call: TRBJ2-2
v_call: TRBV7-9
d_call: NA
clone_size: many

cdr3_aa: CASSLAAFTGCGNTIYF
cdr3_nt: TGTGCCAGCAGCTTAGCGGCTTTCACAGGGTGTGGAAACACCATATATTTT
j_call: TRBJ1-3
v_call: TRBV7-2
d_call: NA
clone_size: many

cdr3_aa: CASSLDGVDEQYF
cdr3_nt: TGTGCCAGCAGCTTAGACGGGGTCGACGAGCAGTACTTC
j_call: TRBJ2-7
v_call: TRBV7-9
d_call: NA
clone_size: many

cdr3_aa: CASSNRDIFASAYGYTF
cdr3_nt: TGTGCCAGCAGTAACCGGGACATCTTCGCCTCGGCCTATGGCTACACCTTC
j_call: TRBJ1-2
v_call: TRBV6-5
d_call: NA
clone_size: NA

cdr3_aa: CAISDVENQETQYF
cdr3_nt: TGTGCCATCAGTGATGTGGAGAACCAAGAGACCCAGTACTTC
j_call: TRBJ2-5
v_call: TRBV10-3
d_call: NA
clone_size: many

cdr3_aa: CASRYRRLGYEQYF
cdr3_nt: TGTGCCAGCAGATACAGGAGACTGGGCTACGAGCAGTACTTC
j_call: TRBJ2-7
v_call: TRBV6-5
d_call: NA
clone_size: NA

cdr3_aa: CASSSRTGERYNEQFF
cdr3_nt: TGTGCCAGCAGCTCACGGACAGGGGAACGATACAATGAGCAGTTCTTC
j_call: TRBJ2-1
v_call: TRBV7-9
d_call: TRBD1
clone_size: NA

cdr3_aa: CASSYLQGVNGYTF
cdr3_nt: TGTGCCAGCAGTTACTTACAGGGGGTGAATGGCTACACCTTC
j_call: TRBJ1-2
v_call: TRBV6-5
d_call: TRBD1
clone_size: NA

cdr3_aa: CASVNFTYSSYEQYF
cdr3_nt: TGTGCCAGCGTTAATTTCACTTACTCTTCCTACGAGCAGTACTTC
j_call: TRBJ2-7
v_call: TRBV6-5
d_call: NA
clone_size: many

cdr3_aa: CSLGGQGGYTF
cdr3_nt: TGCAGCCTAGGAGGGCAGGGTGGCTACACCTTC
j_call: TRBJ1-2
v_call: TRBV29-1
d_call: NA
clone_size: few

cdr3_aa: CASSLEPGHISYEQYF
cdr3_nt: TGTGCCAGCAGCTTGGAACCGGGACATATCTCCTACGAGCAGTACTTC
j_call: TRBJ2-7
v_call: TRBV7-9
d_call: NA
clone_size: few

cdr3_aa: CSAILGKAFF
cdr3_nt: TGCAGTGCCATCCTAGGTAAAGCTTTCTTT
j_call: TRBJ1-1
v_call: TRBV20-1
d_call: NA
clone_size: NA

cdr3_aa: CASSVSRNPGTEVSGANVLTF
cdr3_nt: TGTGCCAGCAGCGTAAGTAGGAATCCCGGGACAGAAGTCTCTGGGGCCAACGTCCTGACTTTC
j_call: TRBJ2-6
v_call: TRBV9
d_call: TRBD1
clone_size: many

cdr3_aa: CASSSEVRRDFSYEQYF
cdr3_nt: TGTGCCAGCAGCTCGGAAGTCCGGAGGGATTTCTCCTACGAGCAGTACTTC
j_call: TRBJ2-7
v_call: TRBV5-6
d_call: NA
clone_size: NA

cdr3_aa: CATSDPDLYNEQFF
cdr3_nt: TGTGCCACCAGTGATCCGGACTTGTACAATGAGCAGTTCTTC
j_call: TRBJ2-1
v_call: TRBV24-1
d_call: NA
clone_size: many

cdr3_aa: CASSFHGELFF
cdr3_nt: TGCGCCAGCAGCTTCCACGGGGAGCTGTTTTTT
j_call: TRBJ2-2
v_call: TRBV5-1
d_call: NA
clone_size: many

cdr3_aa: CASSLARGTGELFF
cdr3_nt: TGTGCCAGCAGCTTAGCCCGGGGTACCGGGGAGCTGTTTTTT
j_call: TRBJ2-2
v_call: TRBV7-6
d_call: NA
clone_size: many

cdr3_aa: CASSQDVWDRASYEQYF
cdr3_nt: TGCGCCAGCAGCCAAGATGTCTGGGACAGGGCCTCCTACGAGCAGTACTTC
j_call: TRBJ2-7
v_call: TRBV4-3
d_call: TRBD1
clone_size: many

cdr3_aa: CATSESGQISNQPQHF
cdr3_nt: TGTGCCACCAGTGAGTCGGGACAGATTAGCAATCAGCCCCAGCATTTT
j_call: TRBJ1-5
v_call: TRBV24-1
d_call: TRBD1
clone_size: many

cdr3_aa: CASTLGIYNEQFF
cdr3_nt: TGTGCCAGCACCCTCGGAATCTACAATGAGCAGTTCTTC
j_call: TRBJ2-1
v_call: TRBV12-3/TRBV12-4
d_call: NA
clone_size: many

cdr3_aa: CASSLVLDSPYEQYF
cdr3_nt: TGTGCCAGCAGCTTAGTGCTCGACAGCCCCTACGAGCAGTACTTC
j_call: TRBJ2-7
v_call: TRBV7-8
d_call: NA
clone_size: NA

cdr3_aa: CASSLGPGQMQETQYF
cdr3_nt: TGCGCCAGCAGCTTGGGTCCCGGACAGATGCAAGAGACCCAGTACTTC
j_call: TRBJ2-5
v_call: TRBV5-1
d_call: NA
clone_size: many

cdr3_aa: CASSFVTMGGHEQYF
cdr3_nt: TGTGCCAGCAGCTTCGTTACTATGGGGGGCCACGAGCAGTACTTC
j_call: TRBJ2-7
v_call: TRBV5-8
d_call: NA
clone_size: few

cdr3_aa: CASSPPTGGYSTDTQYF
cdr3_nt: TGTGCCAGCAGTCCACCGACAGGGGGCTATAGCACAGATACGCAGTATTTT
j_call: TRBJ2-3
v_call: TRBV12-3/TRBV12-4
d_call: TRBD1
clone_size: many

cdr3_aa: CAISESRTGVETQYF
cdr3_nt: TGTGCCATCAGTGAGTCCAGGACAGGGGTTGAGACCCAGTACTTC
j_call: TRBJ2-5
v_call: TRBV10-3
d_call: TRBD1
clone_size: many

cdr3_aa: CASSLRTSRSSTDTQYF
cdr3_nt: TGTGCCAGCAGCTTGCGCACTAGCCGATCTAGCACAGATACGCAGTATTTT
j_call: TRBJ2-3
v_call: TRBV7-2
d_call: NA
clone_size: many

cdr3_aa: CASSERGSGANVLTF
cdr3_nt: TGTGCCAGCAGTGAGAGAGGCTCTGGGGCCAACGTCCTGACTTTC
j_call: TRBJ2-6
v_call: TRBV2
d_call: NA
clone_size: few